This is a list of T cell receptor beta chains from one sample in a study of blood T cell repertoires in COVID-19. Data came from immunoSEQ multiplex PCR; TCRdb stores just in-frame clones and leaves some out. Found here are 200,000 to 250,000 clones, around 82% of them singletons; the top ten hold 3% to 4%. Sequenced sample: peripheral blood. The receptor set was obtained from a woman older than 75 with acute or convalescent COVID-19. Each CDR3 is given with its conserved first and last residue. Each record gives: D gene, clone size, J gene, V gene, CDR3 protein, CDR3 DNA. D genes are given only for firm matches. A row's size may be missing; if present it is once, few, many or a size class.

D gene: TRBD1
clone size: NA
J gene: TRBJ1-1
V gene: TRBV28
CDR3 protein: CASSYPTGAHTEAFF
CDR3 DNA: TGTGCCAGCAGTTACCCGACAGGGGCGCACACTGAAGCTTTCTTT

D gene: NA
clone size: NA
J gene: TRBJ1-3
V gene: TRBV5-1
CDR3 protein: CASSLDGSSGNTIYF
CDR3 DNA: TGCGCCAGCAGCTTGGACGGTAGCTCTGGAAACACCATATATTTT

D gene: TRBD1
clone size: NA
J gene: TRBJ1-1
V gene: TRBV6-2/TRBV6-3
CDR3 protein: CASSSPRTGSEAFF
CDR3 DNA: TGTGCCAGCAGTTCCCCAAGGACAGGGTCTGAAGCTTTCTTT

D gene: NA
clone size: once
J gene: TRBJ2-7
V gene: TRBV13
CDR3 protein: CASSLRVGRLYEQYF
CDR3 DNA: TGTGCCAGCAGCTTAAGAGTGGGCCGCCTCTACGAGCAGTACTTC

D gene: NA
clone size: NA
J gene: TRBJ1-1
V gene: TRBV6-5
CDR3 protein: CASSYSGTKNTEAFF
CDR3 DNA: TGTGCCAGCAGTTACTCGGGGACAAAAAACACTGAAGCTTTCTTT

D gene: NA
clone size: once
J gene: TRBJ1-1
V gene: TRBV3-1/TRBV3-2
CDR3 protein: CASSTVDSNTEAFF
CDR3 DNA: TGTGCCAGCAGTACAGTGGACAGCAACACTGAAGCTTTCTTT

D gene: NA
clone size: NA
J gene: TRBJ1-6
V gene: TRBV2
CDR3 protein: CASSRGTGNSPLHF
CDR3 DNA: TGTGCCAGCAGTCGGGGAACCGGGAATTCACCCCTCCACTTT

D gene: NA
clone size: NA
J gene: TRBJ1-2
V gene: TRBV7-8
CDR3 protein: CASSPRESYYTF
CDR3 DNA: TGTGCCAGCAGCCCCCGGGAATCCTACTACACCTTC

D gene: TRBD1
clone size: NA
J gene: TRBJ1-3
V gene: TRBV9
CDR3 protein: CASSVESTGDFGNTIYF
CDR3 DNA: TGTGCCAGCAGCGTAGAATCGACAGGGGACTTTGGAAACACCATATATTTT

D gene: NA
clone size: few
J gene: TRBJ2-5
V gene: TRBV20-1
CDR3 protein: CSASTSMETQYF
CDR3 DNA: TGCAGTGCTAGTACTAGCATGGAGACCCAGTACTTC

D gene: NA
clone size: few
J gene: TRBJ1-6
V gene: TRBV6-2/TRBV6-3
CDR3 protein: CASRPHSGPRGSPLHF
CDR3 DNA: TGTGCCAGCAGACCTCATTCCGGGCCTAGGGGTTCACCCCTCCACTTT

D gene: NA
clone size: NA
J gene: TRBJ1-2
V gene: TRBV6-5
CDR3 protein: CASSSGIPQPNYGYTF
CDR3 DNA: TGTGCCAGCAGTTCAGGGATCCCCCAGCCCAACTATGGCTACACCTTC

D gene: TRBD2
clone size: once
J gene: TRBJ2-5
V gene: TRBV12-3/TRBV12-4
CDR3 protein: CASSFLADGTQYF
CDR3 DNA: TGTGCCAGCAGTTTTCTAGCGGATGGGACCCAGTACTTC

D gene: NA
clone size: NA
J gene: TRBJ2-5
V gene: TRBV5-6
CDR3 protein: CASSRPRGQETQYF
CDR3 DNA: TGTGCCAGCAGCCGACCCCGGGGCCAAGAGACCCAGTACTTC

D gene: TRBD1
clone size: NA
J gene: TRBJ1-5
V gene: TRBV6-6
CDR3 protein: CASSYPTGQGGQPQHF
CDR3 DNA: TGTGCCAGCAGTTACCCTACTGGACAGGGGGGTCAGCCCCAGCATTTT

D gene: TRBD2
clone size: NA
J gene: TRBJ2-3
V gene: TRBV19
CDR3 protein: CASSTGGSTDTQYF
CDR3 DNA: TGTGCCAGTAGTACGGGGGGGAGCACAGATACGCAGTATTTT

D gene: TRBD1
clone size: NA
J gene: TRBJ2-7
V gene: TRBV28
CDR3 protein: CASSPDRHEQYF
CDR3 DNA: TGTGCCAGCAGCCCGGACAGGCACGAGCAGTACTTC

D gene: NA
clone size: NA
J gene: TRBJ2-5
V gene: TRBV3-1/TRBV3-2
CDR3 protein: CASSQGQGGWETQYF
CDR3 DNA: TGTGCCAGCAGCCAAGGGCAAGGCGGATGGGAGACCCAGTACTTC

D gene: NA
clone size: NA
J gene: TRBJ2-2
V gene: TRBV19
CDR3 protein: CASTPGRATGELFF
CDR3 DNA: TGTGCCAGTACCCCGGGCAGGGCCACCGGGGAGCTGTTTTTT

D gene: NA
clone size: NA
J gene: TRBJ1-3
V gene: TRBV9
CDR3 protein: CASSLMWQANTIYF
CDR3 DNA: TGTGCCAGCAGCCTCATGTGGCAGGCAAACACCATATATTTT

D gene: NA
clone size: NA
J gene: TRBJ2-5
V gene: TRBV7-8
CDR3 protein: CASSLAPDQGTQYF
CDR3 DNA: TGTGCCAGCAGCTTAGCACCGGACCAGGGGACCCAGTACTTC

D gene: NA
clone size: NA
J gene: TRBJ1-5
V gene: TRBV6-5
CDR3 protein: CASSYSLNSNQPQHF
CDR3 DNA: TGTGCCAGCAGTTACTCGCTAAATAGCAATCAGCCCCAGCATTTT

D gene: NA
clone size: NA
J gene: TRBJ1-6
V gene: TRBV9
CDR3 protein: CASSVGGTYNSPLHF
CDR3 DNA: TGTGCCAGCAGCGTGGGGGGAACCTATAATTCACCCCTCCACTTT

D gene: TRBD1
clone size: NA
J gene: TRBJ1-2
V gene: TRBV9
CDR3 protein: CASSVGTVYNYGYTF
CDR3 DNA: TGTGCCAGCAGCGTCGGGACAGTATACAACTATGGCTACACCTTC

D gene: TRBD1
clone size: NA
J gene: TRBJ2-7
V gene: TRBV2
CDR3 protein: CASSVATGQGGF
CDR3 DNA: TGTGCCAGCAGTGTCGCGACGGGACAGGGGGGCTTC

D gene: TRBD2
clone size: NA
J gene: TRBJ2-1
V gene: TRBV11-3
CDR3 protein: CASSPGTSGAIGNEQFF
CDR3 DNA: TGTGCCAGCAGCCCGGGGACTAGCGGGGCGATAGGGAATGAGCAGTTCTTC

D gene: NA
clone size: NA
J gene: TRBJ2-3
V gene: TRBV28
CDR3 protein: CASSAQSPDTQYF
CDR3 DNA: TGTGCCAGCAGTGCACAAAGTCCGGATACGCAGTATTTT

D gene: TRBD2
clone size: NA
J gene: TRBJ2-2
V gene: TRBV9
CDR3 protein: CASSAGLAGFTGELFF
CDR3 DNA: TGTGCCAGCAGCGCGGGACTAGCGGGGTTCACCGGGGAGCTGTTTTTT

D gene: NA
clone size: NA
J gene: TRBJ2-1
V gene: TRBV27
CDR3 protein: CASSSGYNEQFF
CDR3 DNA: TGTGCCAGCAGTTCGGGATACAATGAGCAGTTCTTC

D gene: NA
clone size: NA
J gene: TRBJ2-7
V gene: TRBV14
CDR3 protein: CASSQAGFYEQYF
CDR3 DNA: TGTGCCAGCAGCCAAGCGGGGTTTTACGAGCAGTACTTC

D gene: TRBD2
clone size: few
J gene: TRBJ2-1
V gene: TRBV6-6
CDR3 protein: CASSPAGLADPGGNEQFF
CDR3 DNA: TGTGCCAGCAGTCCGGCGGGACTAGCGGACCCAGGGGGGAATGAGCAGTTCTTC

D gene: NA
clone size: NA
J gene: TRBJ1-1
V gene: TRBV6-5
CDR3 protein: CASSQLRKLNTEAFF
CDR3 DNA: TGTGCCAGCTCCCAACTCAGGAAGTTGAACACTGAAGCTTTCTTT

D gene: NA
clone size: NA
J gene: TRBJ1-1
V gene: TRBV6-6
CDR3 protein: CASRGGQPNTEAFF
CDR3 DNA: TGTGCCAGCAGGGGAGGTCAGCCGAACACTGAAGCTTTCTTT

D gene: NA
clone size: NA
J gene: TRBJ1-1
V gene: TRBV7-2
CDR3 protein: CASSLGQLNTEAFF
CDR3 DNA: TGTGCCAGCAGCTTAGGACAGCTGAACACTGAAGCTTTCTTT

D gene: NA
clone size: NA
J gene: TRBJ2-7
V gene: TRBV25-1
CDR3 protein: CASSGTAGAYEQYF
CDR3 DNA: TGTGCCAGCAGTGGTACGGCAGGGGCCTACGAGCAGTACTTC

D gene: TRBD2
clone size: NA
J gene: TRBJ2-3
V gene: TRBV5-6
CDR3 protein: CASRPGTSGAYTQYF
CDR3 DNA: TGTGCCAGCAGACCAGGGACTAGCGGGGCGTATACGCAGTATTTT

D gene: TRBD2
clone size: once
J gene: TRBJ2-3
V gene: TRBV7-3
CDR3 protein: CASSRGLAADTQYF
CDR3 DNA: TGTGCCAGCAGTCGTGGACTAGCTGCGGATACGCAGTATTTT

D gene: TRBD2
clone size: NA
J gene: TRBJ2-3
V gene: TRBV2
CDR3 protein: CASKASGGSDTQYF
CDR3 DNA: TGTGCCAGCAAAGCTAGCGGGGGCTCAGATACGCAGTATTTT

D gene: NA
clone size: NA
J gene: TRBJ2-3
V gene: TRBV13
CDR3 protein: CASSWDNLDTQYF
CDR3 DNA: TGTGCCAGCAGCTGGGACAACCTTGATACGCAGTATTTT

D gene: TRBD1
clone size: few
J gene: TRBJ2-7
V gene: TRBV5-1
CDR3 protein: CASSFDRAYEQYF
CDR3 DNA: TGCGCCAGCAGCTTCGACAGGGCGTACGAGCAGTACTTC

D gene: TRBD2
clone size: few
J gene: TRBJ2-1
V gene: TRBV5-1
CDR3 protein: CASSPPVSGGSNEQFF
CDR3 DNA: TGCGCCAGCAGCCCCCCGGTAAGCGGGGGGTCAAATGAGCAGTTCTTC

D gene: TRBD1
clone size: NA
J gene: TRBJ2-7
V gene: TRBV4-1
CDR3 protein: CASSQGTGVRYEQYF
CDR3 DNA: TGCGCCAGCAGCCAAGGAACAGGGGTGAGATACGAGCAGTACTTC

D gene: TRBD1
clone size: once
J gene: TRBJ1-3
V gene: TRBV11-3
CDR3 protein: CASSFDRAYTGNTIYF
CDR3 DNA: TGTGCCAGCAGCTTTGACAGGGCGTATACTGGAAACACCATATATTTT

D gene: TRBD1
clone size: NA
J gene: TRBJ1-2
V gene: TRBV28
CDR3 protein: CASSATGGRHGYTF
CDR3 DNA: TGTGCCAGCAGTGCCACAGGGGGCAGGCATGGCTACACCTTC

D gene: NA
clone size: NA
J gene: TRBJ1-2
V gene: TRBV7-2
CDR3 protein: CASSKGARDYGYTF
CDR3 DNA: TGTGCCAGCAGCAAAGGGGCCAGGGACTATGGCTACACCTTC

D gene: TRBD1
clone size: NA
J gene: TRBJ1-5
V gene: TRBV28
CDR3 protein: CASSEGGRLPSNQPQHF
CDR3 DNA: TGTGCCAGCAGCGAAGGGGGCCGATTGCCTAGCAATCAGCCCCAGCATTTT

D gene: NA
clone size: NA
J gene: TRBJ1-2
V gene: TRBV30
CDR3 protein: CAFAGNYGYTF
CDR3 DNA: TGTGCCTTCGCAGGCAACTATGGCTACACCTTC

D gene: NA
clone size: NA
J gene: TRBJ1-6
V gene: TRBV19
CDR3 protein: CASTMTPLENSPLHF
CDR3 DNA: TGTGCCAGTACGATGACCCCGTTGGAGAATTCACCCCTCCACTTT